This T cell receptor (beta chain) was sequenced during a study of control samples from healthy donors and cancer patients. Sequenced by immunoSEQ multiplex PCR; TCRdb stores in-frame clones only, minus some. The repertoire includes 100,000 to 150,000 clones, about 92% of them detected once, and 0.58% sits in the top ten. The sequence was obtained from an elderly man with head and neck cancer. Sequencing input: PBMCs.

The DNA of the CDR3 is TGCGCCAGCAGTGTTGGCGGGGGGGCGTACGAGCAGTACTTC. This sequence encodes CASSVGGGAYEQYF. The chain couples TRBV10-1 to TRBJ2-7, with 9 nucleotides matching TRBD2. V was pared by 4 bases and J by 4 bases, with 5 bases of the junction left unmatched. This CDR3 is 14 amino acids long. CDR1 and CDR2 from the germline V gene are WNHNN and SYGVQD (reference sequence).